This T cell receptor (beta chain) originates from a study of Graves' ophthalmopathy and Graves' hyperthyroidism (dated by TCRdb to the late 2010s). Some background on the complete study: A patient counted as having stable hyperthyroidism if there was no progression to ophthalmopathy within 18 months of follow-up. TCR beta repertoire signatures were used to distinguish Graves' ophthalmopathy from Graves' hyperthyroidism and to predict progression to ophthalmopathy. In total, approximately 130 blood samples were TCR-sequenced: fewer than 50 ophthalmopathy, around 75 hyperthyroidism and some 17 hyperthyroidism-to-ophthalmopathy patients. To explore V-J signatures distinguishing ophthalmopathy from hyperthyroidism, a discovery set of 100 patients (around 44 ophthalmopathy, 57 stable hyperthyroidism) was enrolled. For independent validation, a separate cohort was made up of 18 to 20 hyperthyroidism patients plus 17 patients who later progressed from hyperthyroidism to ophthalmopathy. T-cell repertoires of thyroid tissue and blood were compared in six or seven hyperthyroidism patients. Following sample collection, hyperthyroidism patients were given methimazole at a starting dose of 30 mg daily, and ophthalmopathy patients were given high-dose intravenous methylprednisolone.

For repertoire sequencing, the TCR beta CDR3 regions were amplified from RNA transcripts. A first-round RT-PCR used HTBI primers with the Qiagen OneStep RT-PCR kit, followed by a second-round multiplex PCR, size selection and purification. Sequencing of the libraries was carried out on an Illumina HiSeq2000 in paired-end mode with 100 bp reads. The paper's processing steps were these. SOAPnuke was used for read processing, and reads with adapters, uncalled bases, a mean Phred below 15, or no exact constant-primer or identifier match were discarded. COPE v1.2.5 was used to merge high-quality paired reads. Each unique nucleotide sequence was treated as a clonotype, and MiTCR v1.1 was used to align the clonotypes to the IMGT TRB V, D and J references. Analysis was restricted to V-J combinations with a frequency above 0.0001, which covered roughly 99% of repertoires. A TCR clonal expansion and chaos score per V-J combination was defined as the ratio of F50 clonal expansion to chaos observed in the TCRdist matrix. Welch's t-statistics and random forest were used to reduce features to 10 to 15 V-J combinations, which were fed into a naive Bayes classifier. Thyroid-blood repertoire similarity was quantified with the Morisita-Horn index. TCRdb ran its own pipeline on the public reads, namely fastp trimming at Q25 and MiXCR clone calling, and kept in-frame beta chains. All rows with the same CDR3 protein become a single entry with the most common DNA and genes. The authors' filters were not applied to this entry. The sample profile shows over a million distinct CDR3 sequences; 35% to 45% of them were found once. The ten largest clones capture over 8.5% of the sample.

The research as a whole found: In validation, the model predicted ophthalmopathy progression with over 60% sensitivity and roughly 72% specificity; eleven to twelve predicted patients were CT-confirmed with GO in a median of about 6.1 months. In cross-validation, the 13-signature model distinguished ophthalmopathy from stable hyperthyroidism with less than 90% sensitivity and roughly 84% specificity, while in the test set the corresponding values were around 79% and 71%. Among expanded thyroid clonotypes with frequency above 0.001, most also showed up in blood, which suggests that blood repertoires may reflect the thyroid immune response. No statistical method was used to set the sample size in advance, and the investigators knew which group each participant was assigned to.

The CDR3 starts with the cysteine, ends with the phenylalanine, and has 15 residues. The only DNA kept is the CDR3, 45 bases in frame from the first base. The germline V and J ends show losses of 4 bases and 0 bases respectively, and no gene match explains 4 bases of the junction. Based on the germline V gene, the CDR1 and CDR2 sequences are SGHTS and YDEGEE. Hyperthyroidism patients were newly diagnosed, were aged 18 to 65 years, and had a disease duration under 2 months. Patients with other autoimmune diseases, uncontrolled infections, pregnancy or lactation were excluded. Clinical symptoms, serum thyroxine, TRAb, thyroid ultrasound and orbital computed tomography were used for diagnosis. Trizol reagent was used to extract the total RNA, and its quality was then checked on an Agilent 2100 Bioanalyzer. There are many counts of this clonotype. There is no known antigen for this receptor. Per-nucleotide qualities are absent, and no much larger clonotype sits a single base away.

Sequenced material: peripheral blood or thyroid tissue (not recorded which). This chain joins TRBV5-8 to TRBJ1-2; 9 nucleotides in the junction match TRBD1. The TCR originated in an adult man with Graves' hyperthyroidism. DNA sequence: TGTGCCAGCAGCGAAACAGGGGGCCCTAACTATGGCTACACCTTC. It encodes CASSETGGPNYGYTF. Reference TRBV5-8 and TRBJ1-2 genes cover what lies past the CDR3, so the full variable domain is EAGVTQSPTHLIKTRGQQATLRCSPISGHTSVYWYQQALGLGLQFLLWYDEGEERNRGNFPPRFSGRQFPNYSSELNVNALELEDSALYLCASSETGGPNYGYTFGSGTRLTVV.